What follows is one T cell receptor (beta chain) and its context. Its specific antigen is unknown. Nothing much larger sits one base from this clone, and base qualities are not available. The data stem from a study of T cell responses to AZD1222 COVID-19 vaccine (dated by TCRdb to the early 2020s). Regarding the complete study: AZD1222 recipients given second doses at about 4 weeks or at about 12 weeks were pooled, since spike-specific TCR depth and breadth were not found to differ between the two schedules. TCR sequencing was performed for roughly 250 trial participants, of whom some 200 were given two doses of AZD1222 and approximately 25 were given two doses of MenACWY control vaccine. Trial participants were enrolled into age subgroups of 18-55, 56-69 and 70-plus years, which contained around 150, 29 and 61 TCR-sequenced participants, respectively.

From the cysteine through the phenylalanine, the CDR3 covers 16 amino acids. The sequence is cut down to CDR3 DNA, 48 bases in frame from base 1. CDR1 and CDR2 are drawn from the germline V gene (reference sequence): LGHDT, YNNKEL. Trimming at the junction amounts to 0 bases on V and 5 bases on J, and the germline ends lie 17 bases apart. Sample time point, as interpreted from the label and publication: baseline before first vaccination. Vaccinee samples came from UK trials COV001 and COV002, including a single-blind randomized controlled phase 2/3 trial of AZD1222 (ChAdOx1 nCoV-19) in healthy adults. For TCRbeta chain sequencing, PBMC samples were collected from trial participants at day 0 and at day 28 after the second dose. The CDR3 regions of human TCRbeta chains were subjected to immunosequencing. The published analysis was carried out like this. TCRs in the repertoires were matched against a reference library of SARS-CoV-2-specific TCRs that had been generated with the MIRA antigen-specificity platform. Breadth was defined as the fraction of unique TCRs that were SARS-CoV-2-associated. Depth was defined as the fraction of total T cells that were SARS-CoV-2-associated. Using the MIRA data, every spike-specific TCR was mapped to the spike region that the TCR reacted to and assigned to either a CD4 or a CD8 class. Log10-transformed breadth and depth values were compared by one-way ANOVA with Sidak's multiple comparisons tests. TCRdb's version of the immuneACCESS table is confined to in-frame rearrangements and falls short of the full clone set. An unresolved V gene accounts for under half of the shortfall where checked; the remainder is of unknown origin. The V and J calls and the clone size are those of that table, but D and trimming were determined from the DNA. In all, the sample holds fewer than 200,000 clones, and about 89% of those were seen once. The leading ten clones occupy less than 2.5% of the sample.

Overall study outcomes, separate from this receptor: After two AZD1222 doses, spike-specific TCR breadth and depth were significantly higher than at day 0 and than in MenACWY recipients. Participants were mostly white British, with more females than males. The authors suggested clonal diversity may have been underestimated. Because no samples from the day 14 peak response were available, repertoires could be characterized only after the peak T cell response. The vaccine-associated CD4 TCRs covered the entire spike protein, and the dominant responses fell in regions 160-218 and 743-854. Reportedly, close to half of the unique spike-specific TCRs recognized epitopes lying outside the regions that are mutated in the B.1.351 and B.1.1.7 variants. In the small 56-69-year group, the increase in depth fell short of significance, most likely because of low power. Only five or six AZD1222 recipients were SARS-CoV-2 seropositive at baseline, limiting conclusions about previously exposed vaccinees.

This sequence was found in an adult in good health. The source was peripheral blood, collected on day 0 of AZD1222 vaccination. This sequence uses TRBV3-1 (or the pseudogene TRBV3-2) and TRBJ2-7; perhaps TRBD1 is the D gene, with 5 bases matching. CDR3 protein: CASSQDRARALNEQYF. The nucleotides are TGTGCCAGCAGCCAAGATCGGGCCAGGGCACTAAACGAGCAGTACTTC.